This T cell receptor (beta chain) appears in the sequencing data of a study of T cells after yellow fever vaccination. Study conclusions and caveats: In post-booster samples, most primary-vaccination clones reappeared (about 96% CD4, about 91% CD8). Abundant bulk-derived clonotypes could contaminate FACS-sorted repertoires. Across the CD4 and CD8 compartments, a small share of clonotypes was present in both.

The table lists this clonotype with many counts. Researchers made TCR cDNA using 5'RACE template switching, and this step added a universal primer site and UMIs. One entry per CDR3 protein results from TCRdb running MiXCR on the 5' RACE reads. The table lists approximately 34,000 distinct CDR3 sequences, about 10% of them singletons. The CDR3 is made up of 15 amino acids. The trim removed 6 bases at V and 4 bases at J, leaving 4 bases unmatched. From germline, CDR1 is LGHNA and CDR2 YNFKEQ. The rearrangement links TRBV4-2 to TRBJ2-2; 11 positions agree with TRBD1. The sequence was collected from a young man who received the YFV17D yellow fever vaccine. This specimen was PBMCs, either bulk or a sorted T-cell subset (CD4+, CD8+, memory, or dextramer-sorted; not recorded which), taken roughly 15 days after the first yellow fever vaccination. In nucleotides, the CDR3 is TGTGCCAGCAGAGGGACAGGGGGTTTCACCGGGGAGCTGTTTTTT. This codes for CASRGTGGFTGELFF.